This TCR beta chain was recorded in a study of beta chain features in type 1 diabetes. Overall study: Sorted cells examined across all samples numbered 107,917,701.

This clone showed up just a few times. Its antigen remains unidentified. The same CDR3 also results from other DNA sequences found in this sample. The germline gives CDR1 SQVTM, CDR2 ANQGSEA. The CDR3 is made up of 11 amino acids. Deletions cut 3 bases from V and 4 bases from J, with 6 bases between. Study-level results: Shorter TCRB CDR3s, moderately but significantly so, marked every one of the four CD4+ subsets in Type 1 diabetes patients.

The whole isolated RNA underwent reverse transcription, so sequencing captured expressed TCRB transcripts. The assay was immunoSEQ multiplex PCR, and TCRdb's table has in-frame clones only and misses some. The sample lists hundreds of thousands of clones; over 12% were seen once. The rearrangement joins TRBV29-1 to TRBJ1-1; D unresolved. The TCR was taken from a man between 18 and 35 years old with type 1 diabetes. The sequenced sample was naive CD4+ T cells from blood. The CDR3 is CSVEGSTEAFF. CDR3 DNA: TGCAGCGTTGAGGGGAGCACTGAAGCTTTCTTT.